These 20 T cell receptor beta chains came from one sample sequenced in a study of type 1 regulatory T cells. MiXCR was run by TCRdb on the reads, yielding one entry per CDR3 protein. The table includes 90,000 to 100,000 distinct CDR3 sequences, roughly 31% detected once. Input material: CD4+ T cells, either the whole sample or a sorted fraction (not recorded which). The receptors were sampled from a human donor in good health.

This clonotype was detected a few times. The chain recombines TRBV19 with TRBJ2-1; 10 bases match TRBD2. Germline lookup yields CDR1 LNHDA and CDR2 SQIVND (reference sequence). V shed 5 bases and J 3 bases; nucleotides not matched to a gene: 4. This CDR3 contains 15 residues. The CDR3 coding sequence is TGTGCCAGTAGTCCGAGGACTAGCGGCTACAATGAGCAGTTCTTC. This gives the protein CASSPRTSGYNEQFF.

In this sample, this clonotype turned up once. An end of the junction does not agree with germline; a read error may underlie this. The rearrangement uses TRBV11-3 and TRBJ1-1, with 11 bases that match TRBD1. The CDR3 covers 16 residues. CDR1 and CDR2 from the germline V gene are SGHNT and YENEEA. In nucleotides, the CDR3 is TGTGTCAGCAGAATCCGGGACAGGGGGAGGGACACTGAAGCTTTCTTT. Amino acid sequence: CVSRIRDRGRDTEAFF. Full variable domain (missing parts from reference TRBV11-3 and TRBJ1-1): EAGVVQSPRYKIIEKKQPVAFWCNPISGHNTLYWYLQNLGQGPELLIRYENEEAVDDSQLPKDRFSAERLKGVDSTLKIQPAELGDSAVYLCVSRIRDRGRDTEAFFGQGTRLTVV.

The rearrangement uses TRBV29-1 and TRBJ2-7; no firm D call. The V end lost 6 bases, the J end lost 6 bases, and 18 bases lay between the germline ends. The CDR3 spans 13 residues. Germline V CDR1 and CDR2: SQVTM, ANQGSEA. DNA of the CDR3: TGCAGCGTCCGGTCTCCGGGTTCGGCCGAGCAGTACTTC. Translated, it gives CSVRSPGSAEQYF.

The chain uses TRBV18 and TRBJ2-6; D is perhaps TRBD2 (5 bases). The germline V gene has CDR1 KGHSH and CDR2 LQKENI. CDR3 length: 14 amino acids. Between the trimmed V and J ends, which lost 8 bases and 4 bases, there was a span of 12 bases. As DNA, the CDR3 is TGTGCCAGCCACCGAGAGCGGGGGGCCAACGTCCTGACTTTC. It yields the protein CASHRERGANVLTF.

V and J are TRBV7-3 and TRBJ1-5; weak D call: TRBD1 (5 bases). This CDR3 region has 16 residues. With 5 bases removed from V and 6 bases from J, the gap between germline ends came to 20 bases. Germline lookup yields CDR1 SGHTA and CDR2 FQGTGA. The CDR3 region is CASSTSPGPSSQPQHF. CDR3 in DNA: TGTGCCAGCAGCACATCGCCGGGGCCCTCTAGTCAGCCCCAGCATTTT.

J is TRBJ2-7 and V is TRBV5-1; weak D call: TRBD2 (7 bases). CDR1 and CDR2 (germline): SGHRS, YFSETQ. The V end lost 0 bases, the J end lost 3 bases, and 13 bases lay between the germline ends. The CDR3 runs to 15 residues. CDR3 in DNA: TGCGCCAGCAGCTTGGAAGGGGGGGCGTACTACGAGCAGTACTTC. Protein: CASSLEGGAYYEQYF.

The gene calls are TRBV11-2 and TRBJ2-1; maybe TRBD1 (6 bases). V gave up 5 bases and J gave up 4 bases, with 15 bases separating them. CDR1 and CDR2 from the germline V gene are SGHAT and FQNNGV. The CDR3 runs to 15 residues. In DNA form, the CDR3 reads TGTGCCAGCAGCGTGACCCAGGGGAGTTACAATGAGCAGTTCTTC. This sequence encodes CASSVTQGSYNEQFF. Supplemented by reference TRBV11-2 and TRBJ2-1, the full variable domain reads EAGVAQSPRYKIIEKRQSVAFWCNPISGHATLYWYQQILGQGPKLLIQFQNNGVVDDSQLPKDRFSAERLKGVDSTLKIQPAKLEDSAVYLCASSVTQGSYNEQFFGPGTRLTVL.

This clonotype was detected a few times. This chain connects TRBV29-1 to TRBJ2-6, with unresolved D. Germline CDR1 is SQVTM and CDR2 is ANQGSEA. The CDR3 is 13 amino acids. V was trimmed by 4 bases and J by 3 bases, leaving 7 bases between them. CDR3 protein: CSVGGFGANVLTF. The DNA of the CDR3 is TGCAGCGTTGGGGGATTTGGGGCCAACGTCCTGACTTTC. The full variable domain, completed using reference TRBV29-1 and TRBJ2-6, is SAVISQKPSRDICQRGTSLTIQCQVDSQVTMMFWYRQQPGQSLTLIATANQGSEATYESGFVIDKFPISRPNLTFSTLTVSNMSPEDSSIYLCSVGGFGANVLTFGAGSRLTVL.

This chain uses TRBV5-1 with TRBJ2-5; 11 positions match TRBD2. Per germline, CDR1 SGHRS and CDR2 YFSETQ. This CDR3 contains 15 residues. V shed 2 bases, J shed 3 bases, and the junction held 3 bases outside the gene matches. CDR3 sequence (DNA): TGCGCCAGCAGCTTTCCGGGACTAGCGGAAGAGACCCAGTACTTC. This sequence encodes CASSFPGLAEETQYF.

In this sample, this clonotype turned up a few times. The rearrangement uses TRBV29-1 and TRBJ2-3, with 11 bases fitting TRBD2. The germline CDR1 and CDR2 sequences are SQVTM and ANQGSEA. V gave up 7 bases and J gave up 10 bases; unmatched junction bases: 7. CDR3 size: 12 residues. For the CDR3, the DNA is TGCAGCGCCGGGACTAGCGGCGATGCGCAGTATTTT. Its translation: CSAGTSGDAQYF.

DNA of the CDR3: TGCAGTGCTCCGGGACAGGGGGCGCTGGGGTATGGCTACACCTTC. Translation: CSAPGQGALGYGYTF. The chain is built from TRBV20-1 and TRBJ1-2; TRBD1 agrees at 12 bases. V lost 5 bases to trimming and J lost 5 bases; unmatched junction nucleotides: 9. Germline values: CDR1 DFQATT, CDR2 SNEGSKA (reference sequence). The length of the CDR3 is 15 residues.

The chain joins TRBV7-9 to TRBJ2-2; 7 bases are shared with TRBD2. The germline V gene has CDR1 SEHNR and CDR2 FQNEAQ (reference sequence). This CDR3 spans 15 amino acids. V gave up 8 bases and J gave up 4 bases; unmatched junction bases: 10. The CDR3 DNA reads TGTGCCAGCCTCTCCCTAGCGGTTTTCACCGGGGAGCTGTTTTTT. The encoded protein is CASLSLAVFTGELFF.

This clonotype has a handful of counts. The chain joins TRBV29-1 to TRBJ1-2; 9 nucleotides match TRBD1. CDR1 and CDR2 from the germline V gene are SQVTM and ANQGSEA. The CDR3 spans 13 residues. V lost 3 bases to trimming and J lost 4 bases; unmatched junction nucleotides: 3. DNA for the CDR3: TGCAGCGTTGAGGGACAGGGAGTCTATGGCTACACCTTC. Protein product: CSVEGQGVYGYTF. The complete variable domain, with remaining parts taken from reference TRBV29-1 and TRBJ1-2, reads SAVISQKPSRDICQRGTSLTIQCQVDSQVTMMFWYRQQPGQSLTLIATANQGSEATYESGFVIDKFPISRPNLTFSTLTVSNMSPEDSSIYLCSVEGQGVYGYTFGSGTRLTVV.

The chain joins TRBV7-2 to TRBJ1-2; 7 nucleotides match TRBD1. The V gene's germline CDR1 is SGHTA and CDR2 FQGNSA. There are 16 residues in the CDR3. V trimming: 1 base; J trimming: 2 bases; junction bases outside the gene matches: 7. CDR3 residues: CASSLGSPGQNYGYTF. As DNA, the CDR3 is TGTGCCAGCAGCTTAGGAAGTCCGGGACAGAACTATGGCTACACCTTC.

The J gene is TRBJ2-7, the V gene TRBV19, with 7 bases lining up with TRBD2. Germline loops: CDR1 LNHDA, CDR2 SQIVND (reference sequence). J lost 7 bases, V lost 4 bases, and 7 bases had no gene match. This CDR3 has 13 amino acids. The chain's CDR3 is CASSTQRGSEQYF. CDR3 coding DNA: TGTGCCAGTAGTACTCAGCGGGGATCGGAGCAGTACTTC.

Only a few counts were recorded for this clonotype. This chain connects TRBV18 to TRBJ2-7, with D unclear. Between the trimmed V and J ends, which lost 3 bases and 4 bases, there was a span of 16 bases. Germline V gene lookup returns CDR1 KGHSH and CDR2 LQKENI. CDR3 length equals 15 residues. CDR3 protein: CASSPSGSQRYEQYF. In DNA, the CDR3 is TGTGCCAGCTCACCGTCAGGCTCCCAGAGATACGAGCAGTACTTC.

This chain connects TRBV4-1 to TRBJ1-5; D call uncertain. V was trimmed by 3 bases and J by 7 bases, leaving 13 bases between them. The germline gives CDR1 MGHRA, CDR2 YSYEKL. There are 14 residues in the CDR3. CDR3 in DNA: TGCGCCAGCAGCCAGCCCGGGTCCTGGCAGCCCCAGCATTTT. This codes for CASSQPGSWQPQHF.

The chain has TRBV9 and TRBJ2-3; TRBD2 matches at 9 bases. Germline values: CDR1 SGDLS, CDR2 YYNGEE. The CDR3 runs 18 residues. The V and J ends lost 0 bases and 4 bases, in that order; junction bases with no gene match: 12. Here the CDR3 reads CASSVDGAGGPSADTQYF. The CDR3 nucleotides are TGTGCCAGCAGCGTAGACGGGGCGGGAGGGCCGTCAGCAGATACGCAGTATTTT.

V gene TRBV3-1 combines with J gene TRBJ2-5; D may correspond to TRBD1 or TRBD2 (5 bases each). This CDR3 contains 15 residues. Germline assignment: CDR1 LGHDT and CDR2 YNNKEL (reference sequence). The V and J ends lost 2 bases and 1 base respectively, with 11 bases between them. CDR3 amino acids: CASSQNAGSQETQYF. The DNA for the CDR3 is TGTGCCAGCAGCCAAAATGCAGGGAGCCAAGAGACCCAGTACTTC.

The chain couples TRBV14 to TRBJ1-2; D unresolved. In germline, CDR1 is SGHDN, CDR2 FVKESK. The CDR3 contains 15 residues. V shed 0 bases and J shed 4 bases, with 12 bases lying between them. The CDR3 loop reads CASSQDRQQAYGYTF. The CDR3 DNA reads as TGTGCCAGCAGCCAAGATCGGCAGCAAGCCTATGGCTACACCTTC.